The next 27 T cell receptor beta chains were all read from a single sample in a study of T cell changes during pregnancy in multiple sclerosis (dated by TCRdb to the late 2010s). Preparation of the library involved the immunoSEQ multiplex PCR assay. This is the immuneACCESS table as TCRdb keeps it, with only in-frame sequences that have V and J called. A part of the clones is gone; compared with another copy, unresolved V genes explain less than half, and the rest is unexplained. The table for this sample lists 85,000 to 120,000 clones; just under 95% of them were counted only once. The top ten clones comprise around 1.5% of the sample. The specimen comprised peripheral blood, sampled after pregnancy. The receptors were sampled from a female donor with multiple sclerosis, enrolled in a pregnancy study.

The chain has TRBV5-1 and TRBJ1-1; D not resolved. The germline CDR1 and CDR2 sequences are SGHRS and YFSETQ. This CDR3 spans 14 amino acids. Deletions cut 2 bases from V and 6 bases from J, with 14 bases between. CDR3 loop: CASSFYPGNSEAFF. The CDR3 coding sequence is TGCGCCAGCAGCTTTTATCCGGGTAATTCTGAAGCTTTCTTT.

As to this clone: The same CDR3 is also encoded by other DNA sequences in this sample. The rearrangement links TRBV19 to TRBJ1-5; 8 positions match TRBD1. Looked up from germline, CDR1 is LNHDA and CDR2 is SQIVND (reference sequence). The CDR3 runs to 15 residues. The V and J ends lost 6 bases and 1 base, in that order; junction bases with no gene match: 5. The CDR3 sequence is CASRRQGSSNQPQHF. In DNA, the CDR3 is TGTGCCAGTAGAAGACAGGGGTCAAGCAATCAGCCCCAGCATTTT.

DNA for the CDR3: TGTGCCAGCAATGGGGGCGGGGGGACTCAGCCCCAGCATTTT. As protein: CASNGGGGTQPQHF. This rearrangement joins TRBV2 to TRBJ1-5, with D perhaps matching TRBD1 (6 bases). Trimming left V 7 bases short and J 6 bases short, with 16 bases between. The germline V gene encodes CDR1 SNHLY and CDR2 FYNNEI. The CDR3 covers 14 residues.

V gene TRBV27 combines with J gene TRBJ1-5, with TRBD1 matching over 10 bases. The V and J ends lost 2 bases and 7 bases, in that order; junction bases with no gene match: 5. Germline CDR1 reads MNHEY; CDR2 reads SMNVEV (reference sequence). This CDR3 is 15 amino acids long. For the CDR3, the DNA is TGTGCCAGCAGTTTAGGGACAGGGGCTGGCCAGCCCCAGCATTTT. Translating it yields CASSLGTGAGQPQHF.

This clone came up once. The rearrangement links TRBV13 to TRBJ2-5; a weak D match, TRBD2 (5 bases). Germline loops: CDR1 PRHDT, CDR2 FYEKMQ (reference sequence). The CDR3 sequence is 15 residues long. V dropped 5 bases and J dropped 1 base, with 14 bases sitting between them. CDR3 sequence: CASSPSPGFQETQYF. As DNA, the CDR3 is TGTGCCAGCAGCCCGTCCCCGGGATTCCAAGAGACCCAGTACTTC.

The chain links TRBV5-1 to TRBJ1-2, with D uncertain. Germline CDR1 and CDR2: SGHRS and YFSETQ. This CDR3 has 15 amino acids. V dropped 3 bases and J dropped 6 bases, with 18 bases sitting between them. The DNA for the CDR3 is TGCGCCAGCAGCTGGACTGGATTTTGGGCTGATGGCTACACCTTC. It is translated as CASSWTGFWADGYTF. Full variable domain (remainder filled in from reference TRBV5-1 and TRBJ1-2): KAGVTQTPRYLIKTRGQQVTLSCSPISGHRSVSWYQQTPGQGLQFLFEYFSETQRNKGNFPGRFSGRQFSNSRSEMNVSTLELGDSALYLCASSWTGFWADGYTFGSGTRLTVV.

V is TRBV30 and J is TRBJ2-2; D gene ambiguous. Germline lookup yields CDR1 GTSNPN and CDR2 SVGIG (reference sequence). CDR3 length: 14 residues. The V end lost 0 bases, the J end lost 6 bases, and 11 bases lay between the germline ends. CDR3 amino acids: CAWSVLVSAGELFF. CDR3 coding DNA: TGTGCCTGGAGTGTACTCGTATCTGCCGGGGAGCTGTTTTTT.

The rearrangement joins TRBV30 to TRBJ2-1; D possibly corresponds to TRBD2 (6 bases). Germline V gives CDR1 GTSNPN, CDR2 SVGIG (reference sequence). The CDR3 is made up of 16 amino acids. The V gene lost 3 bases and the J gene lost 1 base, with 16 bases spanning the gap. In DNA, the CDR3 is TGTGCCTGGAGGTCTCCAGGAGGGAGGTCCTACAATGAGCAGTTCTTC. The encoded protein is CAWRSPGGRSYNEQFF.

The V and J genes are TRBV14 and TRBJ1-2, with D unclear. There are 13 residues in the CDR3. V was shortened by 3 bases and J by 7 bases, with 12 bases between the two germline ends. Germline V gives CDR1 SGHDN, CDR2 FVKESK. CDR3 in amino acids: CASSHGGSGGYTF. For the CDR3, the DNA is TGTGCCAGCAGCCACGGAGGGTCGGGTGGCTACACCTTC.

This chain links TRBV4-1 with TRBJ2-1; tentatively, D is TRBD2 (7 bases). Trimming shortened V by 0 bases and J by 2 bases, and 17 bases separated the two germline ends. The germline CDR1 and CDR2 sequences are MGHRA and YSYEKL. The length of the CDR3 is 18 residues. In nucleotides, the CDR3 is TGCGCCAGCAGCCAAGATGCGGGGGCAGCGGGGCCCTACAATGAGCAGTTCTTC. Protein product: CASSQDAGAAGPYNEQFF.

The CDR3 DNA reads TGTGCCAGTCACACAGGGATTTTGGGCGGCTACACCTTC. Encoded protein: CASHTGILGGYTF. This chain uses TRBV19 with TRBJ1-2; D might be TRBD1 (6 bases). Germline V gives CDR1 LNHDA, CDR2 SQIVND (reference sequence). The CDR3 length is 13 residues. V was clipped by 8 bases and J by 8 bases, with 18 bases between them. The full variable domain, rest sourced from reference TRBV19 and TRBJ1-2, is DGGITQSPKYLFRKEGQNVTLSCEQNLNHDAMYWYRQDPGQGLRLIYYSQIVNDFQKGDIAEGYSVSREKKESFPLTVTSAQKNPTAFYLCASHTGILGGYTFGSGTRLTVV.

DNA for the CDR3: TGTGCCAGCAGTCTCCAGGGCTATTCACCCCTCCACTTT. Amino acids: CASSLQGYSPLHF. The chain joins TRBV6-1 to TRBJ1-6, with D perhaps TRBD1 (5 bases). The CDR3 covers 13 residues. Trimming pared 5 bases from V and 8 bases from J, leaving 10 bases between. Looked up from germline, CDR1 is MNHNS and CDR2 is SASEGT.

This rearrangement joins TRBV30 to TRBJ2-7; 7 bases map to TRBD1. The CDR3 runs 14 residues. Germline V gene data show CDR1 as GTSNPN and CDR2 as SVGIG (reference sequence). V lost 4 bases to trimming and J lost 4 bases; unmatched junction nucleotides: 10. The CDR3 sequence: CAWTETGAPYEQYF. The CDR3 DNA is TGTGCCTGGACCGAAACAGGGGCCCCATACGAGCAGTACTTC.

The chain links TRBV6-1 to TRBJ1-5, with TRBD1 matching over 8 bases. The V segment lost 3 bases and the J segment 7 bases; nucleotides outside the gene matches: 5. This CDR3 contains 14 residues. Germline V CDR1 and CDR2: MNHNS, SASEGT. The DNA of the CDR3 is TGTGCCAGCAGTGATTGGACAGGGCAACAGCCCCAGCATTTT. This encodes CASSDWTGQQPQHF.

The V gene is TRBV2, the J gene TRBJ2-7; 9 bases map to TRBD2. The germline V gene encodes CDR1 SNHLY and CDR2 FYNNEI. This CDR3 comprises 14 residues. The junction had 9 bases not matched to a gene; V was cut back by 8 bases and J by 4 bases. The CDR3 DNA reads TGTGCCAGCGGTGGGCGGGAGGGGCTTTACGAGCAGTACTTC. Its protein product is CASGGREGLYEQYF.

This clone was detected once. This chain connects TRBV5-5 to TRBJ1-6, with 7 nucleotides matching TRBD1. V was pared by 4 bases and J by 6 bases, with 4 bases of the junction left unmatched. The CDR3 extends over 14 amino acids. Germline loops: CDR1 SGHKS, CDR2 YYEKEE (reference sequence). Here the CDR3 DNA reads TGTGCCAGCAGCACGGGACAGCTTAATTCACCCCTCCACTTT. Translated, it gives CASSTGQLNSPLHF.

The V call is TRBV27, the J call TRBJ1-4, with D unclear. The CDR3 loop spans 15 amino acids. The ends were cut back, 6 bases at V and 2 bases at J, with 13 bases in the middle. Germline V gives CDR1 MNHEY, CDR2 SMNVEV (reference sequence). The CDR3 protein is CASSRLASTNEKLFF. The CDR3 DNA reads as TGTGCCAGCAGCAGACTCGCCTCTACTAATGAAAAACTGTTTTTT.

The CDR3 DNA reads as TGTGCCTGGAGAGCCTTGAACACTGAAGCTTTCTTT. Translated: CAWRALNTEAFF. The chain employs TRBV30 and TRBJ1-1; no clear D gene. The length of the CDR3 is 12 residues. Germline V gene lookup returns CDR1 GTSNPN and CDR2 SVGIG (reference sequence). Between the trimmed V and J ends, which lost 3 bases and 0 bases, there was a span of 5 bases. The entire variable domain, with the rest obtained from reference TRBV30 and TRBJ1-1, is as follows: SQTIHQWPATLVQPVGSPLSLECTVEGTSNPNLYWYRQAAGRGLQLLFYSVGIGQISSEVPQNLSASRPQDRQFILSSKKLLLSDSGFYLCAWRALNTEAFFGQGTRLTVV.

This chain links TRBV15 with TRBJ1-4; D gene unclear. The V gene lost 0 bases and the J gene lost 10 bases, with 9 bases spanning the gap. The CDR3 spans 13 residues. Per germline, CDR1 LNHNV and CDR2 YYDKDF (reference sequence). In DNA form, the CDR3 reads TGTGCCACCAGCAGAGAACTTGATGGAAAACTGTTTTTT. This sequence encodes CATSRELDGKLFF. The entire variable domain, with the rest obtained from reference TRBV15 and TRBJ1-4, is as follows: DAMVIQNPRYQVTQFGKPVTLSCSQTLNHNVMYWYQQKSSQAPKLLFHYYDKDFNNEADTPDNFQSRRPNTSFCFLDIRSPGLGDTAMYLCATSRELDGKLFFGSGTQLSVL.

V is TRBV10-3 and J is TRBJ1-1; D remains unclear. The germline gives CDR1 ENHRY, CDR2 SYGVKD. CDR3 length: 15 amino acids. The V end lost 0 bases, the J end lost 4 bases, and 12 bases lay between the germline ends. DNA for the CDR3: TGTGCCATCAGTGAGTCGAGCAGTCCGGGCACTGAAGCTTTCTTT. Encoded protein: CAISESSSPGTEAFF.

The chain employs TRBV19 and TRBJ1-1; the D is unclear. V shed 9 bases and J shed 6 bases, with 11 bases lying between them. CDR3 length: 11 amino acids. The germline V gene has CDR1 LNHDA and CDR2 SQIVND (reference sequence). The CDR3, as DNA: TGTGCCAGCGGGTGGGTTTCTGAAGCTTTCTTT. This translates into CASGWVSEAFF.

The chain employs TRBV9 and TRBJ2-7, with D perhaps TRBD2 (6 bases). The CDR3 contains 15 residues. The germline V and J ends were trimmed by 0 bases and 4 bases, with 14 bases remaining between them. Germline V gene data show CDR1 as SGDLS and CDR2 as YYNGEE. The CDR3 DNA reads TGTGCCAGCAGCGTAGGGAGGGCCGTCTTATACGAGCAGTACTTC. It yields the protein CASSVGRAVLYEQYF.

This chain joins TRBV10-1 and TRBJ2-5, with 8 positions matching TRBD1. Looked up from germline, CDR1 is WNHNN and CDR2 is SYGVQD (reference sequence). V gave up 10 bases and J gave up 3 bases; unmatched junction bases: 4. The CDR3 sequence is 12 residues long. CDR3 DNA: TGCGCCACCAAGGACAGGGAAGAGACCCAGTACTTC. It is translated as CATKDREETQYF.

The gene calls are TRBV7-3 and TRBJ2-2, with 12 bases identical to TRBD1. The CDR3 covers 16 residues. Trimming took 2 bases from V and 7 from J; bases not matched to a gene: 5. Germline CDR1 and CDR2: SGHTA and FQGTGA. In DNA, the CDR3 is TGTGCCAGCAGCTTACCGGGACAGGGGGCAATCGGGGAGCTGTTTTTT. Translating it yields CASSLPGQGAIGELFF.

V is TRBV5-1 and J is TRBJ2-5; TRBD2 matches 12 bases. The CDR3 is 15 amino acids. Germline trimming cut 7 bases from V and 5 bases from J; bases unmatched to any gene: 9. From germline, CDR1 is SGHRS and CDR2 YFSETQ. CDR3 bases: TGCGCCAGCGGAACGACTAGCGGGAGTATTGAGACCCAGTACTTC. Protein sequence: CASGTTSGSIETQYF.

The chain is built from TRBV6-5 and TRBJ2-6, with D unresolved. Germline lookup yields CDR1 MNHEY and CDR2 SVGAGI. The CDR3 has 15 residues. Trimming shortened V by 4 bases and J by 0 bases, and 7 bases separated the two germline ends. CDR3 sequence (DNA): TGTGCCAGCAGTTCCCGAGGCTCTGGGGCCAACGTCCTGACTTTC. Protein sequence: CASSSRGSGANVLTF.

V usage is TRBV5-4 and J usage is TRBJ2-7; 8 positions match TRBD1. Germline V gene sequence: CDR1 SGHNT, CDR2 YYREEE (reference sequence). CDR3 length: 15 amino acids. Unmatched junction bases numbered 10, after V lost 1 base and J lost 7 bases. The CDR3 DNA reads TGTGCCAGCAGCTTGCGTGAGAGGACAGGGAGAGAGCAGTACTTC. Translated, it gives CASSLRERTGREQYF.